These 31 T cell receptor beta chains share one sample of origin, sequenced in a study of T cells in narcolepsy. Assay: immunoSEQ multiplex PCR; the TCRdb copy retains only in-frame clones and omits some. The sample records over 30,000 clones, under 85% being singletons. The material sequenced was CD45RA- memory CD4+ T cells from PBMCs. The receptors originated from a human donor with narcolepsy.

The V gene is TRBV10-3, the J gene TRBJ1-1; possibly TRBD1 for D (5 bases). Trimming pared 6 bases from V and 4 bases from J, leaving 9 bases between. Per germline, CDR1 ENHRY and CDR2 SYGVKD. This CDR3 is built from 12 residues. The CDR3: CAIRGVSTEAFF. The CDR3 nucleotides are TGTGCCATCAGAGGGGTTAGCACTGAAGCTTTCTTT.

With regard to this clone: The same CDR3 arises from other DNA sequences in this sample as well. The V gene is TRBV7-9, the J gene TRBJ1-2; 8 bases agree with TRBD1. The V gene end was trimmed by 4 bases and the J gene end by 7 bases; junction bases not matched to a gene: 5. Germline CDR1 reads SEHNR; CDR2 reads FQNEAQ (reference sequence). There are 13 residues in the CDR3. The CDR3 protein is CASSSQGASGYTF. As DNA, the CDR3 is TGTGCCAGCAGCTCGCAGGGGGCCAGTGGCTACACCTTC.

The CDR3 DNA follows: TGTGCCAGCAGCGGCGGGGCTAGCGGGGGTCTCTACGAGCAGTACTTC. This translates into CASSGGASGGLYEQYF. This chain uses TRBV9 with TRBJ2-7, with 10 bases lining up with TRBD2. The germline V gene encodes CDR1 SGDLS and CDR2 YYNGEE. The CDR3 length is 16 residues. With 3 bases clipped from V and 3 bases from J, the junction kept 9 bases outside the gene matches.

This chain joins TRBV5-4 and TRBJ1-4; no reliable D call. V was trimmed by 1 base and J by 7 bases, leaving 8 bases between them. This CDR3 region has 13 residues. Germline V gene sequence: CDR1 SGHNT, CDR2 YYREEE (reference sequence). CDR3 region: CASSLKNGEKLFF. For the CDR3, the DNA is TGTGCCAGCAGCTTGAAAAACGGTGAAAAACTGTTTTTT.

The chain employs TRBV7-3 and TRBJ2-5; 7 nucleotides agree with TRBD2. This CDR3 is built from 13 residues. With 6 bases clipped from V and 2 bases from J, the junction kept 3 bases outside the gene matches. Germline CDR1 and CDR2: SGHTA and FQGTGA. The CDR3 DNA is TGTGCCAGCAGTTCCGGGGGGCAAGAGACCCAGTACTTC. It is translated as CASSSGGQETQYF. The variable domain in full, with the rest retrieved from reference TRBV7-3 and TRBJ2-5, is GAGVSQTPSNKVTEKGKYVELRCDPISGHTALYWYRQSLGQGPEFLIYFQGTGAADDSGLPNDRFFAVRPEGSVSTLKIQRTERGDSAVYLCASSSGGQETQYFGPGTRLLVL.

Here the CDR3 DNA reads TGTGCCAGCAGCTTTCAGGGGCGGCATCAGCCCCAGCATTTT. Translating it yields CASSFQGRHQPQHF. V gene TRBV7-8 combines with J gene TRBJ1-5, with TRBD1 as a possible D gene (6 bases). This CDR3 is 14 amino acids long. Between the trimmed V and J ends, which lost 3 bases and 5 bases, there was a span of 11 bases. Germline assignment: CDR1 SGHVS and CDR2 FQNEAQ.

This clone is a singleton in its sample. J is TRBJ2-7 and V is TRBV7-2, with D perhaps matching TRBD1 (5 bases). Between the trimmed V and J ends, which lost 2 bases and 2 bases, there was a span of 7 bases. This CDR3 is 13 amino acids long. CDR1 SGHTA and CDR2 FQGNSA come from the germline V gene. CDR3 coding DNA: TGTGCCAGCAGCTTACAGGGTACCTACGAGCAGTACTTC. This translates into CASSLQGTYEQYF.

The chain is built from TRBV2 and TRBJ1-2; 9 nucleotides match TRBD1. V gave up 6 bases and J gave up 6 bases; unmatched junction bases: 11. Looked up from germline, CDR1 is SNHLY and CDR2 is FYNNEI. The CDR3 is 15 amino acids. The CDR3 region has the DNA TGTGCCAGCAGGACTCTACAGGGGGCTGGCAATGGCTACACCTTC. This gives the protein CASRTLQGAGNGYTF.

The rearrangement joins TRBV7-3 to TRBJ2-2, with 9 bases matching TRBD2. Germline CDR1 and CDR2: SGHTA and FQGTGA. This CDR3 spans 17 amino acids. The V segment lost 4 bases and the J segment 0 bases; nucleotides outside the gene matches: 6. CDR3 nucleotides: TGTGCCAGCAGCTCAAGAGCGGGGGGCCCGAACACCGGGGAGCTGTTTTTT. Translation: CASSSRAGGPNTGELFF.

The rearrangement joins TRBV21-1 to TRBJ2-7; no check of the table's D call, TRBD2, against the DNA was made. TRBV21-1 is designated a pseudogene. The CDR3 has 15 residues. The CDR3 nucleotides are TGTGCCAGCAGCAAAAAGCCGGGGAGCTCCTACGAGCAGTACTTC. Translating gives CASSKKPGSSYEQYF.

The V call is TRBV28, the J call TRBJ1-2; possibly TRBD1 for D (5 bases). The CDR3 totals 15 residues. V was clipped by 7 bases and J by 1 base, with 16 bases between them. Germline V gene lookup returns CDR1 MDHEN and CDR2 SYDVKM. CDR3 sequence: CASNRQGGGNYGYTF. CDR3 DNA: TGTGCCAGCAACCGTCAGGGCGGGGGTAACTATGGCTACACCTTC.

The CDR3 DNA follows: TGTGCCATTACCGGACAGGGGGCCAACGAGCAGTACTTC. Its translation is CAITGQGANEQYF. The chain employs TRBV10-3 and TRBJ2-7; 11 bases fit TRBD1. V dropped 9 bases and J dropped 5; count of bases not matched to a gene: 6. Germline CDR1 and CDR2: ENHRY and SYGVKD. CDR3 length equals 13 residues.

The genes are TRBV27 and TRBJ2-5; TRBD1 is a possible D gene (6 bases). CDR1 MNHEY and CDR2 SMNVEV come from the germline V gene (reference sequence). This CDR3 contains 13 residues. The V end was cut by 5 bases, the J end by 5 bases, with 12 bases between. The DNA for the CDR3 is TGTGCCAGCAGTATGACAAGGGGGGAGACCCAGTACTTC. Translated, it gives CASSMTRGETQYF.

This sequence joins TRBV9 and TRBJ1-1, with 9 positions matching TRBD1. Germline V CDR1 and CDR2: SGDLS, YYNGEE. The CDR3 contains 15 residues. J lost 5 bases, V lost 3 bases, and 8 bases had no gene match. The CDR3 nucleotides read TGTGCCAGCAGCGAGGCCGGGACAGGGCTTACTGAAGCTTTCTTT. Translation: CASSEAGTGLTEAFF.

The table lists this clone with a few counts. The rearrangement joins TRBV19 to TRBJ2-3; TRBD2 is a possible D gene (7 bases). V lost 5 bases and J 5 bases, leaving 14 bases between the germline ends. CDR3 size: 14 residues. CDR1 and CDR2 (germline): LNHDA, SQIVND (reference sequence). CDR3 sequence: CASSPGGLGDTQYF. DNA of the CDR3: TGTGCCAGTAGTCCGGGGGGCCTTGGAGATACGCAGTATTTT.

V is TRBV6-5 and J is TRBJ2-5, with D uncertain. CDR3 length: 14 amino acids. The ends were cut back, 2 bases at V and 0 bases at J, with 7 bases in the middle. Looked up from germline, CDR1 is MNHEY and CDR2 is SVGAGI. CDR3 in amino acids: CASSYQPNQETQYF. The CDR3 region has the DNA TGTGCCAGCAGTTACCAGCCCAACCAAGAGACCCAGTACTTC.

The V and J genes are TRBV6-6 and TRBJ1-1; a weak D match, TRBD1 (6 bases). V was trimmed by 7 bases and J by 1 base, leaving 13 bases between them. Germline CDR1 is MNHNY and CDR2 is SVGAGI (reference sequence). The CDR3 consists of 14 residues. This chain's CDR3 is CASINRVPNTEAFF. CDR3 bases: TGTGCCAGCATTAACAGGGTGCCGAACACTGAAGCTTTCTTT.

Only one count was recorded for this clone. The rearrangement uses TRBV5-1 and TRBJ2-7; D is possibly TRBD1 (7 bases). Trimming pared 0 bases from V and 9 bases from J, leaving 13 bases between. The CDR3 is 13 amino acids. Germline V CDR1 and CDR2: SGHRS, YFSETQ. The CDR3 coding sequence is TGCGCCAGCAGCTTGGGTGGACAGGAGGGGCAGTACTTC. It specifies CASSLGGQEGQYF.

J is TRBJ2-3 and V is TRBV18; no clear D. Trimming took off 1 base at V and 6 bases at J, with 8 bases between the two ends. CDR3 length equals 13 residues. Per the germline V gene, CDR1 is KGHSH and CDR2 is LQKENI. The CDR3 sequence is CASSPLPRDTQYF. The CDR3 coding sequence is TGTGCCAGCTCACCACTCCCCCGGGATACGCAGTATTTT.

The rearrangement joins TRBV7-2 to TRBJ1-5, with a weak D call TRBD1 (5 bases). This CDR3 region has 14 residues. V was shortened by 1 base and J by 7 bases, with 11 bases between the two germline ends. Per the germline V gene, CDR1 is SGHTA and CDR2 is FQGNSA. The CDR3 region is CASSLERGYQPQHF. The CDR3 coding sequence is TGTGCCAGCAGCTTAGAGCGGGGGTACCAGCCCCAGCATTTT.

The chain uses TRBV6-4 and TRBJ2-1, with D possibly being TRBD1 or TRBD2 (6 bases each). Germline V lookup: CDR1 MRHNA, CDR2 SNTAGT. Trimming shortened V by 3 bases and J by 5 bases, and 11 bases separated the two germline ends. The CDR3 length is 14 residues. As DNA, the CDR3 is TGTGCCAGCAGTGATAACGGGGGCCACAATGAGCAGTTCTTC. Its protein is CASSDNGGHNEQFF.

This sequence joins TRBV7-8 and TRBJ1-5; 7 bases are shared with TRBD1. CDR1 is SGHVS and CDR2 is FQNEAQ in the germline V gene. Trimming cost V 5 bases and J 0 bases; bases outside gene matches: 7. This CDR3 has 16 residues. In DNA, the CDR3 is TGTGCCAGCAGCCCATGGGACAGAAATAGCAATCAGCCCCAGCATTTT. Translated: CASSPWDRNSNQPQHF.

This chain uses TRBV5-4 with TRBJ2-5, with D tentatively TRBD1 or TRBD2 (5 bases each). The V end was cut by 4 bases, the J end by 1 base, with 14 bases between. Germline-derived CDR1 and CDR2 are SGHNT and YYREEE (reference sequence). This CDR3 region has 15 residues. CDR3 amino acids: CASSHQRGAQETQYF. The CDR3 nucleotides are TGTGCCAGCAGCCACCAAAGGGGAGCCCAAGAGACCCAGTACTTC. Variable domain in full (rest from reference TRBV5-4 and TRBJ2-5): ETGVTQSPTHLIKTRGQQVTLRCSSQSGHNTVSWYQQALGQGPQFIFQYYREEENGRGNFPPRFSGLQFPNYSSELNVNALELDDSALYLCASSHQRGAQETQYFGPGTRLLVL.

Only one count was recorded for this clone. The V and J genes are TRBV11-1 and TRBJ2-7; 7 nucleotides align to TRBD1. The CDR3 totals 13 residues. Germline V gene lookup returns CDR1 SGHAT and CDR2 FQDESV (reference sequence). Trimming cost V 5 bases and J 1 base; bases outside gene matches: 2. The CDR3 region is CASSDRVSYEQYF. The CDR3 DNA follows: TGTGCCAGCAGCGACAGGGTTTCCTACGAGCAGTACTTC.

The J gene is TRBJ1-6, the V gene TRBV9; D is ambiguous. Germline CDR1 reads SGDLS; CDR2 reads YYNGEE. Trimming stripped 3 bases from V and 9 bases from J, with 10 bases between. CDR3 length: 13 amino acids. CDR3 protein: CASSASPSSPLHF. CDR3 DNA sequence: TGTGCCAGCAGCGCCTCTCCCAGTTCACCCCTCCACTTT.

The rearrangement links TRBV7-6 to TRBJ2-1; 12 positions match TRBD2. The CDR3 runs to 15 residues. The trim removed 2 bases at V and 7 bases at J, leaving 3 bases unmatched. Germline V gene sequence: CDR1 SGHVS, CDR2 FNYEAQ. In DNA, the CDR3 is TGTGCCAGCAGCTTAAGGGGGACTAGCGGGAATGAGCAGTTCTTC. It yields the protein CASSLRGTSGNEQFF.

The chain has TRBV27 and TRBJ2-5; TRBD2 is a possible D gene (5 bases). CDR3 size: 14 residues. Trimming took 3 bases from V and 1 from J, leaving 9 bases between them. Germline CDR1 is MNHEY and CDR2 is SMNVEV (reference sequence). The CDR3 reads CASSFRGTQETQYF. DNA for the CDR3: TGTGCCAGCAGTTTCCGGGGAACCCAAGAGACCCAGTACTTC.

The J gene is TRBJ1-4, the V gene TRBV2, with 9 bases identical to TRBD1. Unmatched junction bases numbered 11, after V lost 8 bases and J lost 7 bases. Germline V gene data show CDR1 as SNHLY and CDR2 as FYNNEI. The CDR3 runs 15 residues. CDR3 protein: CASRDRAVDSEKLFF. The CDR3 nucleotides read TGTGCCAGCCGGGACAGGGCCGTTGATAGTGAAAAACTGTTTTTT.

This clone has only one observation. The CDR3, as DNA: TGTGCCAGCAGTGTCAGGGGGCGCACAGATACGCAGTATTTT. Translated: CASSVRGRTDTQYF. The V and J genes are TRBV7-9 and TRBJ2-3, with 8 bases aligning to TRBD1. V dropped 6 bases and J dropped 1; count of bases not matched to a gene: 3. The CDR3 is 14 residues long. CDR1 is SEHNR, CDR2 FQNEAQ, per germline (reference sequence).

The genes are TRBV30 and TRBJ1-1, with 9 bases lining up with TRBD1. CDR1 GTSNPN and CDR2 SVGIG come from the germline V gene (reference sequence). The junction had 6 bases not matched to a gene; V was cut back by 8 bases and J by 5 bases. The CDR3 length is 12 residues. In DNA, the CDR3 is TGTGCCGTGACAGGGGGGGGGACTGAAGCTTTCTTT. Translating gives CAVTGGGTEAFF.

V usage is TRBV27 and J usage is TRBJ1-2, with D unclear. The CDR3 consists of 15 residues. The V end lost 2 bases, the J end lost 2 bases, and 12 bases lay between the germline ends. The germline CDR1 and CDR2 sequences are MNHEY and SMNVEV (reference sequence). The CDR3 DNA reads as TGTGCCAGCAGTTTAAGATCGAACAGCAACTATGGCTACACCTTC. Its protein product is CASSLRSNSNYGYTF.